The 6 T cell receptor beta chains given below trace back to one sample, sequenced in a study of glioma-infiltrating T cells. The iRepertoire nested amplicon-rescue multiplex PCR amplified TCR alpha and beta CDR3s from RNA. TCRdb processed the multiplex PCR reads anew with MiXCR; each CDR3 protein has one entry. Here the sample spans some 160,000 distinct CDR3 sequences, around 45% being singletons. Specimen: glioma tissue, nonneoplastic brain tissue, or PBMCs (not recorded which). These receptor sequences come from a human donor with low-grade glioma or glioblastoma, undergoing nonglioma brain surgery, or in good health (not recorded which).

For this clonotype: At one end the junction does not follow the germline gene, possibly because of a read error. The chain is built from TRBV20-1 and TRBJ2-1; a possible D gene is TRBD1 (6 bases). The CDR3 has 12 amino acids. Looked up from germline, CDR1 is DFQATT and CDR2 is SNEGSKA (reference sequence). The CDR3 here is CSAPPGDNEKFF. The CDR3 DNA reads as TGCAGTGCCCCACCAGGGGACAATGAGAAGTTCTTC.

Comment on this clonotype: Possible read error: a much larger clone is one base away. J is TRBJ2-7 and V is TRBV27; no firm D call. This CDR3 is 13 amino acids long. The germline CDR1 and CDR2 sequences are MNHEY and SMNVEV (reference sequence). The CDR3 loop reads CASSFRQHYKQYF. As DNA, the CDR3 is TGTGCCAGCAGTTTTAGGCAACACTACAAGCAGTACTTC.

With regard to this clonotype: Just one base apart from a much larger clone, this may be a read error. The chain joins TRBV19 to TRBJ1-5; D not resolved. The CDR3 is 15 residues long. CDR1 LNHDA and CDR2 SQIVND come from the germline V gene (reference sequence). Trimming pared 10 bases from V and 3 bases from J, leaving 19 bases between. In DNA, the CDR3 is TGTGCCACCAGCCCACAGTCCAATACCAATCAGCCCCAGCATTTT. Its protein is CATSPQSNTNQPQHF.

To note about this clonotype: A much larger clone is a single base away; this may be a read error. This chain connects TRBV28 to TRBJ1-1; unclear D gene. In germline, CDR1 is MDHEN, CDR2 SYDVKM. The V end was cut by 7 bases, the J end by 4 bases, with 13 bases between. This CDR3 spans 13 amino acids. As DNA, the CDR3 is TGTGCCAGCATCGACATGGTGGGCACTGAAGCTTTCTTT. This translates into CASIDMVGTEAFF.

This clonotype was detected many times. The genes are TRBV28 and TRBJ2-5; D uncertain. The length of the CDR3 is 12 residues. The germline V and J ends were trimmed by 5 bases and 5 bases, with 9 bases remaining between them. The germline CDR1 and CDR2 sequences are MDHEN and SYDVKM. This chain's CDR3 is CASSLVSETQYF. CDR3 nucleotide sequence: TGTGCCAGCAGTCTAGTTAGCGAGACCCAGTACTTC. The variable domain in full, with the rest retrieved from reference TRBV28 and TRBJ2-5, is DVKVTQSSRYLVKRTGEKVFLECVQDMDHENMFWYRQDPGLGLRLIYFSYDVKMKEKGDIPEGYSVSREKKERFSLILESASTNQTSMYLCASSLVSETQYFGPGTRLLVL.

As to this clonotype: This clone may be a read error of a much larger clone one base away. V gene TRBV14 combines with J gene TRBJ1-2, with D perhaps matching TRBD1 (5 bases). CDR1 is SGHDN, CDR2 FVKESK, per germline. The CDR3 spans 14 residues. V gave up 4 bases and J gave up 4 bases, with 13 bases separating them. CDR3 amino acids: CASSPPATAYGYTF. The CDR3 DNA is TGTGCCAGCAGCCCTCCCGCGACAGCCTATGGCTACACCTTC.